A selection of T cell receptor beta chains follows, all from one sample in a study of breast tumors, draining lymph nodes, adjacent tissues. From the multiplex PCR reads, TCRdb called clonotypes with MiXCR, one entry per CDR3 protein. The sample includes 85,000 to 120,000 distinct CDR3 sequences, more than 25% of them seen just once. The sequenced material came from axillary lymph node tissue. These receptors all come from a female donor with breast cancer. Some clones in this sample may be carry-over from other donors' samples. Both conserved end residues are part of each CDR3. D genes are given only for firm matches. Clone sizes are given selectively: once, few, many, or a class where the clone is expanded.

>TRBV7-2|TRBJ2-5|many|-
TGTGCCAGCAGCACACAGGGGGGGAGAGAGACCCAGTACTTC
CASSTQGGRETQYF
>TRBV9|TRBJ2-7|many|TRBD2
TGTGCCAGCAGCGTAGGAGTAGGAGCGGGGCTTTACGAGCAGTACTTC
CASSVGVGAGLYEQYF
>TRBV2|TRBJ1-5|-|-
TGTGCCAGCAGGGAGCAAGAGACCCAGCATTTT
CASREQETQHF
>TRBV6-2/TRBV6-3|TRBJ1-6|many|-
TGTGCCAGCAGTTACCCCGGACAGCTCCTCTATTCACCCCTCCACTTT
CASSYPGQLLYSPLHF
>TRBV7-3|TRBJ2-2|many|TRBD2
TGTGCCAGCAGCGTACTAGCGGGGGCCGGGGGCACCGGGGAGCTGTTTTTT
CASSVLAGAGGTGELFF
>TRBV5-4|TRBJ2-5|many|-
TGTGCCAGCAGCGGGAGGCCAAGGGCCGGGGAGACCCAGTACTTC
CASSGRPRAGETQYF
>TRBV29-1|TRBJ2-1|once|TRBD2
TGCAGCGTTAGCGGGAGCTCCTACAATGAGCAGTTCTTC
CSVSGSSYNEQFF
>TRBV7-9|TRBJ1-2|-|-
TGTGCCAGCAGCCTGACGGAAAATGGCTACACCTTC
CASSLTENGYTF
>TRBV15|TRBJ2-1|-|-
TGTGCCACCAGCAGGGTCCGGAGCTCCTACAATGAGCAGTTCTTC
CATSRVRSSYNEQFF
>TRBV4-1|TRBJ2-7|many|-
TGCGCCAGCAGCCAAGGATCACTTTCGAGCGCCTACGAGCAGTACTTC
CASSQGSLSSAYEQYF
>TRBV4-3|TRBJ2-3|many|-
TGCGCCAGCAGCCAAGTACCCGGGGGCGGATCAGATACGCAGTATTTT
CASSQVPGGGSDTQYF
>TRBV10-3|TRBJ2-3|many|TRBD2
TGTGCCATCAGAGGACCCCCCGATCTAGCGGGGGGGAGCACAGATACGCAGTATTTT
CAIRGPPDLAGGSTDTQYF
>TRBV2|TRBJ2-5|many|TRBD2
TGTGCCAGCAGTAATCCTAGCGGGGGGGCCGGAGAGACCCAGTACTTC
CASSNPSGGAGETQYF
>TRBV7-2|TRBJ2-7|-|TRBD2
TGTGCCAGCAGCAAGCCTAGCGGCGAAACCTACGAGCAGTACTTC
CASSKPSGETYEQYF
>TRBV27|TRBJ1-5|few|TRBD1
TGTGCCAGCTCGGACAGGGCAAGGTGGCCCCAGCATTTT
CASSDRARWPQHF
>TRBV20-1|TRBJ1-3|-|-
TGCAGTGCTAGACTCGGAAACACCATATATTTT
CSARLGNTIYF
>TRBV7-8|TRBJ1-2|-|-
TGTGCCAGCAGCTTCCGACAGAGACCCAATTCTGGCTACACCTTC
CASSFRQRPNSGYTF
>TRBV18|TRBJ2-5|-|-
TGTGCCAGCTCACCCACGGGATTCCAAGAGACCCAGTACTTC
CASSPTGFQETQYF
>TRBV9|TRBJ1-1|-|-
TGTGCCAGCAGCGTAGCTGGAGCTTTCTTT
CASSVAGAFF
>TRBV9|TRBJ1-2|many|-
TGTGCCAGCAGCTCGAGACTTGCAGGGACGGCTGGCTACACCTTC
CASSSRLAGTAGYTF
>TRBV2|TRBJ2-2|many|TRBD1
TGTGCCAGCAGTTCAGGGGGCGCAAACACCGGGGAGCTGTTTTTT
CASSSGGANTGELFF
>TRBV20-1|TRBJ1-2|many|TRBD1
TGCAGTGGTGACAGGGGGTGGAATGGCTACACCTTC
CSGDRGWNGYTF
>TRBV20-1|TRBJ2-3|many|TRBD2
TGCAGTGCTAGTCGGGGGGGCCTGGATACGCAGTATTTT
CSASRGGLDTQYF
>TRBV5-6|TRBJ1-6|many|TRBD1
TGTGCCAGCAGCTTGGGACAGGGGGCCACCTCACCCCTCCACTTT
CASSLGQGATSPLHF
>TRBV11-2|TRBJ2-1|many|TRBD2
TGTGCCAGCAGCCAGACTAGCGGGAGGGGCCAGTTCTTC
CASSQTSGRGQFF
>TRBV3-1|TRBJ1-1|few|TRBD1
TGCGCCAGCAGCCAAGCCGGGACAGGGGGCACTGAAGCTTTCTTT
CASSQAGTGGTEAFF
>TRBV29-1|TRBJ1-2|many|-
TGCAGCGTTGGCCAGAACTATGGCTACACCTTC
CSVGQNYGYTF
>TRBV7-9|TRBJ2-2|many|-
TGTGCCAGCAGCCCTCGGGCCGCGAACACCGGGGAGCTGTTTTTT
CASSPRAANTGELFF
>TRBV2|TRBJ1-5|-|TRBD1
TGTGTCAGCAGTGAAGGACAGGGATTTCAGCCCCCGCATTTT
CVSSEGQGFQPPHF
>TRBV11-3|TRBJ2-5|many|-
TGTGCCAGCAGCTTAGACGGAGAGACCCAGTACTTC
CASSLDGETQYF
>TRBV15|TRBJ2-2|many|-
TGTGCCACCAGCAGTCCTTATGAGGGGGGAACCGGGGAGCTGTTTTTT
CATSSPYEGGTGELFF
>TRBV2|TRBJ2-3|-|TRBD2
TGTGCCAGCAGTTTTATAGCGGGGGGGCCACATGCAGATACGCAGTATTTT
CASSFIAGGPHADTQYF
>TRBV7-9|TRBJ1-6|-|-
TGTGCCAGCAGCTTAGTCATCCGGACGGGCTATAATCCACCCCTCCACTTT
CASSLVIRTGYNPPLHF
>TRBV3-1|TRBJ1-6|many|-
TGTGCCAGCAGCCAAGGGGGCGTTAATTCACCCCTCCACTTT
CASSQGGVNSPLHF
>TRBV15|TRBJ2-1|-|-
TGTGCCACCAGCAGAGCGAGGTCTGGGTCTTACAATGAGCAGTTCTTC
CATSRARSGSYNEQFF
>TRBV6-6|TRBJ1-4|many|TRBD1
TGTGCCAGCTGTTACAAACAGGGGGTGGTTGAAAAACTGTTTTTT
CASCYKQGVVEKLFF
>TRBV20-1|TRBJ1-4|-|TRBD1
TGCAGTGCTAGAACCCGGACAGGGGGCACTGAAAAACTGTTTTTT
CSARTRTGGTEKLFF
>TRBV10-2|TRBJ2-7|many|TRBD2
TGCGCCAGCGGGACTAGCGCCGACTACGAGCAGTACTTC
CASGTSADYEQYF
>TRBV7-9|TRBJ1-2|-|-
TGTGCCAGCAGCTCCATCTCCCGCAGGGAAACCACGGACTTAAACTATGGCCACACCTTC
CASSSISRRETTDLNYGHTF
>TRBV6-6|TRBJ2-3|many|TRBD1
TGTGCCAGCAAGAGACTCGGGACAGATCCAGATACGCAGTATTTT
CASKRLGTDPDTQYF
>TRBV9|TRBJ2-3|many|TRBD2
TGTGCCAGCAGCGCGGGACTAGTGCCCACAGATACGCAGTATTTT
CASSAGLVPTDTQYF
>TRBV20-1|TRBJ2-5|many|TRBD2
TGCAGTGCTAGAGGAATGGGGGGGGACCGAGAGACCCAGTACTTC
CSARGMGGDRETQYF
>TRBV25-1|TRBJ2-1|many|-
TGTGCCAGCAAAGCCTACAATGAGCAGTTCTTC
CASKAYNEQFF
>TRBV6-6|TRBJ1-2|-|-
TGTGCCAGCAGTACGAGTAACACTGATGGCTACACCTTC
CASSTSNTDGYTF
>TRBV4-2|TRBJ2-1|many|TRBD2
TGTGCCAGCAGCCAACAATTGGGAGCGGGGGGGATCTACAATGAGCAGTTCTTC
CASSQQLGAGGIYNEQFF
>TRBV29-1|TRBJ2-4|many|TRBD1
TGCAGCGCCTGGACAGGGGACAACATTCAGTACTTC
CSAWTGDNIQYF